The 32 T cell receptor beta chains presented below share a single source sample, sequenced in a study of blood T cell repertoires in COVID-19. Assay used: immunoSEQ multiplex PCR; TCRdb lists only in-frame clones, some missing. The sample consists of more than 100,000 clones, around 84% of them appearing once. The specimen was PBMCs or T cells enriched from blood (not recorded which). Receptor source: a man aged 35-49 years with acute COVID-19.

The chain is built from TRBV5-8 and TRBJ1-5; D is unresolved. Deletions cut 1 base from V and 1 base from J, with 3 bases between. Germline CDR1 is SGHTS and CDR2 is YDEGEE. The CDR3 runs 13 residues. The CDR3 spells CASSLQSNQPQHF. The CDR3 region has the DNA TGTGCCAGCAGCTTGCAGAGCAATCAGCCCCAGCATTTT.

CDR3 loop: CASSTYTGLLNEKLFF. The CDR3 DNA reads TGTGCCAGTAGTACTTATACAGGGCTACTTAATGAAAAACTGTTTTTT. The chain carries TRBV19 and TRBJ1-4; D might be TRBD1 (6 bases). The CDR3 length is 16 residues. CDR1 and CDR2 (germline): LNHDA, SQIVND (reference sequence). V lost 4 bases and J lost 4, with 16 bases in between. The full variable domain, in which reference TRBV19 and TRBJ1-4 provide the parts outside the CDR3, is DGGITQSPKYLFRKEGQNVTLSCEQNLNHDAMYWYRQDPGQGLRLIYYSQIVNDFQKGDIAEGYSVSREKKESFPLTVTSAQKNPTAFYLCASSTYTGLLNEKLFFGSGTQLSVL.

This clone has a handful of counts. This chain links TRBV11-2 with TRBJ2-7; D gene uncertain. The CDR3 is 15 amino acids. Per the germline V gene, CDR1 is SGHAT and CDR2 is FQNNGV. The ends were cut back, 0 bases at V and 7 bases at J, with 16 bases in the middle. CDR3 DNA: TGTGCCAGCAGCTTAGATCATTTCTTGGCCTGGGAGCAGTACTTC. This translates into CASSLDHFLAWEQYF.

The V gene is TRBV28, the J gene TRBJ2-5, with a weak D call TRBD2 (6 bases). Trimming cost V 8 bases and J 6 bases, with 19 bases left between them. The CDR3 is 14 residues long. Germline V CDR1 and CDR2: MDHEN, SYDVKM. The CDR3 DNA reads as TGTGCCAGCGCTTACGGAGGGGTTCGAAAGACCCAGTACTTC. Its protein is CASAYGGVRKTQYF.

This clone has only a few counts. This chain joins TRBV6-4 and TRBJ2-1; D uncertain. The CDR3 extends over 14 amino acids. Germline CDR1 reads MRHNA; CDR2 reads SNTAGT. V was cut by 5 bases and J by 3 bases, with 11 bases left in between. CDR3 sequence: CASSNSTDYNEQFF. In DNA form, the CDR3 reads TGTGCCAGCAGTAACAGTACTGACTACAATGAGCAGTTCTTC.

The V and J genes are TRBV6-5 and TRBJ2-7; D unresolved. The CDR3 has 15 amino acids. V lost 4 bases and J lost 0, with 13 bases in between. CDR1 is MNHEY, CDR2 SVGAGI, per germline. CDR3 in DNA: TGTGCCAGCAGTTTCGACTCTCCGAGCTCCTACGAGCAGTACTTC. Its protein is CASSFDSPSSYEQYF.

The J gene is TRBJ2-1, the V gene TRBV18; TRBD2 is a possible D gene (5 bases). Germline lookup yields CDR1 KGHSH and CDR2 LQKENI. The V and J ends lost 3 bases and 0 bases respectively, with 12 bases between them. This CDR3 spans 16 amino acids. The CDR3 reads CASSPLAQGSYNEQFF. DNA of the CDR3: TGTGCCAGCTCACCCCTAGCCCAAGGCTCCTACAATGAGCAGTTCTTC.

The chain is built from TRBV30 and TRBJ1-6, with 9 bases matching TRBD1. This CDR3 is built from 14 residues. Germline trimming cut 1 base from V and 7 bases from J; bases unmatched to any gene: 2. Germline values: CDR1 GTSNPN, CDR2 SVGIG (reference sequence). As DNA, the CDR3 is TGTGCCTGGAGTGAGGGACAGGGCAATTCACCCCTCCACTTT. Protein sequence: CAWSEGQGNSPLHF.

This rearrangement joins TRBV10-3 to TRBJ1-4; D is possibly TRBD1 (5 bases). The germline CDR1 and CDR2 sequences are ENHRY and SYGVKD. With 0 bases removed from V and 11 bases from J, the gap between germline ends came to 13 bases. CDR3 length: 14 amino acids. In DNA form, the CDR3 reads TGTGCCATCAGTGAGTCGATATCAGGGACTAAACTGTTTTTT. It encodes CAISESISGTKLFF.

J is TRBJ1-1 and V is TRBV5-1; unclear D gene. Trimming cost V 0 bases and J 0 bases, with 9 bases left between them. The CDR3 loop spans 15 amino acids. Per germline, CDR1 SGHRS and CDR2 YFSETQ. Here the CDR3 DNA reads TGCGCCAGCAGCTTGGGGCAGTATATGAACACTGAAGCTTTCTTT. This translates into CASSLGQYMNTEAFF.

V and J are TRBV9 and TRBJ2-7; D might be TRBD1 (5 bases). The CDR3 is made up of 13 amino acids. Trimming removed 2 bases at V and 7 bases at J, with 13 bases between. CDR1 is SGDLS and CDR2 is YYNGEE in the germline V gene. The CDR3 DNA reads TGTGCCAGCAGCGTGGACACGGCGGAAGAGCAGTACTTC. It yields the protein CASSVDTAEEQYF. The entire variable domain, with the rest obtained from reference TRBV9 and TRBJ2-7, is as follows: DSGVTQTPKHLITATGQRVTLRCSPRSGDLSVYWYQQSLDQGLQFLIQYYNGEERAKGNILERFSAQQFPDLHSELNLSSLELGDSALYFCASSVDTAEEQYFGPGTRLTVT.

The chain uses TRBV9 and TRBJ1-2, with D maybe TRBD1 (6 bases). Germline values: CDR1 SGDLS, CDR2 YYNGEE. The CDR3 consists of 14 residues. Deletions cut 4 bases from V and 4 bases from J, with 14 bases between. DNA for the CDR3: TGTGCCAGCAGCCCCCTGACAGGACGCTATGGCTACACCTTC. It translates to CASSPLTGRYGYTF.

The chain carries TRBV29-1 and TRBJ1-5; 7 positions agree with TRBD1. The CDR3 is made up of 13 amino acids. Losses at the gene ends were 6 bases for V and 6 bases for J; bases not matched to a gene: 8. Germline V gives CDR1 SQVTM, CDR2 ANQGSEA. Here the CDR3 reads CSVGIQGTQPQHF. Here the CDR3 DNA reads TGCAGCGTAGGCATACAGGGGACTCAGCCCCAGCATTTT.

This sequence joins TRBV2 and TRBJ1-4; tentative D call: TRBD1 (6 bases). This CDR3 is 15 amino acids long. The germline CDR1 and CDR2 sequences are SNHLY and FYNNEI. The V gene lost 2 bases and the J gene lost 8 bases, with 15 bases spanning the gap. This chain's CDR3 is CASSERGGSEEKLFF. CDR3 in DNA: TGTGCCAGCAGTGAAAGGGGGGGCTCGGAGGAAAAACTGTTTTTT.

This rearrangement joins TRBV6-5 to TRBJ2-7; D gene ambiguous. The CDR3 runs to 14 residues. Germline lookup yields CDR1 MNHEY and CDR2 SVGAGI. Between the trimmed V and J ends, which lost 2 bases and 2 bases, there was a span of 10 bases. DNA of the CDR3: TGTGCCAGCAGTTACCCTCAGGAACCCTACGAGCAGTACTTC. Encoded protein: CASSYPQEPYEQYF.

The chain is built from TRBV28 and TRBJ2-7, with a weak D call TRBD2 (6 bases). CDR3 length: 14 amino acids. V was pared by 6 bases and J by 1 base, with 13 bases between. In germline, CDR1 is MDHEN, CDR2 SYDVKM. The DNA of the CDR3 is TGTGCCAGCAGCTCTTGGACTAATTCCTACGAGCAGTACTTC. Translating it yields CASSSWTNSYEQYF.

The rearrangement joins TRBV10-1 to TRBJ2-3, with 10 bases matching TRBD2. Germline CDR1 WNHNN, CDR2 SYGVQD (reference sequence). The CDR3 spans 19 residues. The V gene end was trimmed by 2 bases and the J gene end by 4 bases; junction bases not matched to a gene: 15. CDR3 sequence: CASSETNKREGRVPDTQYF. The CDR3, as DNA: TGCGCCAGCAGTGAGACTAATAAGCGGGAGGGCCGAGTACCAGATACGCAGTATTTT.

This rearrangement joins TRBV5-1 to TRBJ1-1, with D uncertain. This CDR3 contains 14 residues. The V gene's germline CDR1 is SGHRS and CDR2 YFSETQ. V was cut by 1 base and J by 2 bases, with 9 bases left in between. The CDR3 region is CASSLNRGNTEAFF. The CDR3 coding sequence is TGCGCCAGCAGCTTGAATCGGGGTAACACTGAAGCTTTCTTT.

The DNA of the CDR3 is TGTGCCAGCAGGACGCCGGGGGTGAACACTGAAGCTTTCTTT. Protein product: CASRTPGVNTEAFF. V usage is TRBV5-5 and J usage is TRBJ1-1, with D possibly being TRBD1 (5 bases). The germline V gene encodes CDR1 SGHKS and CDR2 YYEKEE (reference sequence). Trimming removed 5 bases from V and 0 bases from J, with 11 bases in between. This CDR3 has 14 amino acids.

This clone was found once. V usage is TRBV5-1 and J usage is TRBJ2-5; D call uncertain. The length of the CDR3 is 15 residues. Germline V gene data show CDR1 as SGHRS and CDR2 as YFSETQ. Trimming took off 0 bases at V and 2 bases at J, with 11 bases between the two ends. CDR3 amino acids: CASSLGPALQETQYF. CDR3 coding DNA: TGCGCCAGCAGCTTGGGTCCAGCGCTTCAAGAGACCCAGTACTTC.

The chain recombines TRBV7-2 with TRBJ1-2, with D possibly being TRBD1 (6 bases). Germline CDR1 reads SGHTA; CDR2 reads FQGNSA. Trimming stripped 11 bases from V and 8 bases from J, with 18 bases between. This CDR3 comprises 12 residues. CDR3 residues: CAPYFGGGGYTF. The CDR3 DNA is TGTGCCCCCTACTTTGGGGGGGGCGGCTACACCTTC.

The V call is TRBV14, the J call TRBJ2-3; tentative D call: TRBD2 (5 bases). Trimming took 1 base from V and 0 from J, leaving 14 bases between them. From germline, CDR1 is SGHDN and CDR2 FVKESK. The CDR3 loop spans 17 amino acids. The CDR3 protein is CASSQVAADSSTDTQYF. CDR3 sequence (DNA): TGTGCCAGCAGCCAAGTTGCGGCGGACTCTAGCACAGATACGCAGTATTTT.

This clone was recorded once. The chain carries TRBV3-1 (or the pseudogene TRBV3-2) and TRBJ2-7; D gene unclear. The CDR3 is 13 residues long. The germline V gene has CDR1 LGHDT and CDR2 YNNKEL (reference sequence). V lost 0 bases to trimming and J lost 6 bases, with 9 bases between them. Here the CDR3 DNA reads TGTGCCAGCAGCCAAGATCACCGGTCCGAGCAGTACTTC. Translated, it gives CASSQDHRSEQYF.

The CDR3 here is CAWSVGSGGLIQETQYF. The CDR3 coding sequence is TGTGCCTGGAGTGTGGGCAGCGGGGGGCTTATACAAGAGACCCAGTACTTC. This chain connects TRBV30 to TRBJ2-5; 9 positions agree with TRBD2. The CDR3 has 17 amino acids. Germline-derived CDR1 and CDR2 are GTSNPN and SVGIG (reference sequence). V trimming: 0 bases; J trimming: 2 bases; junction bases outside the gene matches: 10.

This clone occurred once. The chain uses TRBV9 and TRBJ1-4, with 9 positions matching TRBD1. Germline trimming cut 4 bases from V and 0 bases from J; bases unmatched to any gene: 7. In germline, CDR1 is SGDLS, CDR2 YYNGEE. The CDR3 has 17 residues. CDR3 in DNA: TGTGCCAGCAGCCTCGGACAGGGGCCGTCAACTAATGAAAAACTGTTTTTT. Its translation: CASSLGQGPSTNEKLFF.

The chain is built from TRBV19 and TRBJ1-5; TRBD1 is a possible D gene (5 bases). The V gene lost 1 base and the J gene lost 6 bases, with 13 bases spanning the gap. This CDR3 has 15 amino acids. Germline V gene sequence: CDR1 LNHDA, CDR2 SQIVND (reference sequence). Written as DNA, the CDR3 is TGTGCCAGTAGTATAGGGCAGCAGGGAACTCAGCCCCAGCATTTT. The encoded protein is CASSIGQQGTQPQHF.

This clone was recorded once. The CDR3 protein is CASSEWQDVYEQYF. The DNA for the CDR3 is TGTGCCAGCAGTGAATGGCAGGATGTCTACGAGCAGTACTTC. The chain uses TRBV2 and TRBJ2-7, with D hard to call. Germline loops: CDR1 SNHLY, CDR2 FYNNEI. The V gene lost 2 bases and the J gene lost 3 bases, with 11 bases spanning the gap. The CDR3 has 14 residues. The variable domain in full, with the rest retrieved from reference TRBV2 and TRBJ2-7, is EPEVTQTPSHQVTQMGQEVILRCVPISNHLYFYWYRQILGQKVEFLVSFYNNEISEKSEIFDDQFSVERPDGSNFTLKIRSTKLEDSAMYFCASSEWQDVYEQYFGPGTRLTVT.

The chain is built from TRBV5-4 and TRBJ1-1; D is unresolved. Between the trimmed V and J ends, which lost 2 bases and 8 bases, there was a span of 7 bases. Germline CDR1 reads SGHNT; CDR2 reads YYREEE (reference sequence). The CDR3 runs to 11 residues. The CDR3 sequence: CASSFGSEAFF. CDR3 DNA: TGTGCCAGCAGCTTCGGGTCAGAAGCTTTCTTT.

This chain connects TRBV7-9 to TRBJ2-2; no clear D. Trimming removed 2 bases at V and 12 bases at J, with 10 bases between. The germline V gene encodes CDR1 SEHNR and CDR2 FQNEAQ (reference sequence). The CDR3 loop spans 12 amino acids. DNA for the CDR3: TGTGCCAGCAGCTTATCTCCGGAGAAGCTGTTTTTT. Residues: CASSLSPEKLFF. Complete variable domain (other parts from reference TRBV7-9 and TRBJ2-2): DTGVSQNPRHKITKRGQNVTFRCDPISEHNRLYWYRQTLGQGPEFLTYFQNEAQLEKSRLLSDRFSAERPKGSFSTLEIQRTEQGDSAMYLCASSLSPEKLFFGEGSRLTVL.

The chain links TRBV21-1 to TRBJ2-7; TRBD1, the table's D call, lacks a check against the DNA. TRBV21-1 represents a pseudogene. This CDR3 region has 17 residues. Written as DNA, the CDR3 is TGTGCCAGCAGCAAAGTAAAGGGGACAGGGTCCCCCTACGAGCAGTACTTC. Translation gives CASSKVKGTGSPYEQYF.

The chain carries TRBV9 and TRBJ2-3; 9 nucleotides line up with TRBD1. The length of the CDR3 is 16 residues. In germline, CDR1 is SGDLS, CDR2 YYNGEE. J gave up 6 bases and V 0 bases, and 8 bases lay outside the gene matches. This CDR3 reads CASSVVGQGTGDTQYF. The CDR3 coding sequence is TGTGCCAGCAGCGTAGTCGGACAGGGGACGGGGGATACGCAGTATTTT.

This sequence joins TRBV18 and TRBJ1-5; D possibly corresponds to TRBD1 (5 bases). CDR1 is KGHSH and CDR2 is LQKENI in the germline V gene. CDR3 length: 13 amino acids. Trimming stripped 5 bases from V and 7 bases from J, with 12 bases between. CDR3 loop: CASSSGNGQPQHF. The CDR3 coding sequence is TGTGCCAGCTCATCAGGGAATGGACAGCCCCAGCATTTT.